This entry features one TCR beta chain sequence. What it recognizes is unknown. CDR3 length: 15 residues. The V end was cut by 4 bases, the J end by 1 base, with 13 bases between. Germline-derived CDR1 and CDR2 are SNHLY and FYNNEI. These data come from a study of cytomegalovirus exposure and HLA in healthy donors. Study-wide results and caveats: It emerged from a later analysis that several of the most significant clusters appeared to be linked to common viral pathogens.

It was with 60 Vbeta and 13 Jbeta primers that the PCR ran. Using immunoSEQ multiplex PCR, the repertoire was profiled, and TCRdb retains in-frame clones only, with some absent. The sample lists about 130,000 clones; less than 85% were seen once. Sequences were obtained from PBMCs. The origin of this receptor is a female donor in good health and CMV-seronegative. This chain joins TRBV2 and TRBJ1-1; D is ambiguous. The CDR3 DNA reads TGTGCCAGCAGTGGAATAAGGCGGTGGAACACTGAAGCTTTCTTT. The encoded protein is CASSGIRRWNTEAFF.